A single sample gave rise to the 11 T cell receptor beta chains below, sequenced in a study of beta chain features in type 1 diabetes. Sequenced material consisted of expressed TCRB transcripts (all of the isolated RNA was reverse transcribed). Here immunoSEQ multiplex PCR was the method, and the copy in TCRdb shows in-frame clones only, minus some. The sample has a few hundred thousand clones; roughly 11% are singletons. Sequenced: central memory CD4+ T cells from blood. The receptors come from a man aged 18 to 29 in good health.

The rearrangement uses TRBV7-2 and TRBJ2-4; 10 nucleotides match TRBD2. Germline assignment: CDR1 SGHTA and CDR2 FQGNSA. The CDR3 spans 15 residues. The V gene end was trimmed by 5 bases and the J gene end by 7 bases; junction bases not matched to a gene: 8. CDR3 DNA sequence: TGTGCCAGCAGCCAAAATAGCGGGAGGAATAACATTCAGTACTTC. Protein product: CASSQNSGRNNIQYF.

The rearrangement uses TRBV7-8 and TRBJ1-2, with 8 bases identical to TRBD1. Trimming took 7 bases from V and 3 from J; bases not matched to a gene: 10. CDR3 length: 15 amino acids. In germline, CDR1 is SGHVS, CDR2 FQNEAQ. CDR3 loop: CASTPGTGADYGYTF. The CDR3 region has the DNA TGTGCCAGCACCCCTGGGACAGGAGCGGACTATGGCTACACCTTC.

The chain has TRBV5-4 and TRBJ2-5, with D unresolved. CDR1 is SGHNT and CDR2 is YYREEE in the germline V gene (reference sequence). The V gene lost 0 bases and the J gene lost 5 bases, with 8 bases spanning the gap. The CDR3 loop spans 13 amino acids. Here the CDR3 reads CASSLGSEETQYF. The CDR3 DNA is TGTGCCAGCAGCTTGGGCTCCGAGGAGACCCAGTACTTC.

This clone was counted only a few times. The rearrangement joins TRBV10-3 to TRBJ1-3; D remains unclear. This CDR3 spans 12 amino acids. Trimming shortened V by 10 bases and J by 4 bases, and 11 bases separated the two germline ends. CDR1 ENHRY and CDR2 SYGVKD come from the germline V gene. The CDR3 reads CATRGSGNTIYF. For the CDR3, the DNA is TGTGCCACTAGAGGATCCGGAAACACCATATATTTT.

The CDR3 DNA sequence: TGTGCCAGCAGCTTTGGCCTTCTAGCGGGAGGGTCAGATACGCAGTATTTT. It specifies CASSFGLLAGGSDTQYF. The J gene is TRBJ2-3, the V gene TRBV7-2; 12 bases fit TRBD2. J lost 4 bases, V lost 3 bases, and 8 bases had no gene match. The CDR3 has 17 residues. CDR1 is SGHTA and CDR2 is FQGNSA in the germline V gene.

The chain joins TRBV29-1 to TRBJ2-7, with TRBD1 matching 9 bases. The V gene's germline CDR1 is SQVTM and CDR2 ANQGSEA. The CDR3 covers 15 residues. Trimming at V came to 5 bases and at J to 0 bases, leaving 8 bases not matched to a gene. The CDR3 DNA follows: TGCAGCGTTCTAACAGGGACAGGGAGCTCCTACGAGCAGTACTTC. Amino acid sequence: CSVLTGTGSSYEQYF.

J is TRBJ2-7 and V is TRBV5-1; TRBD2 agrees at 7 bases. V lost 2 bases to trimming and J lost 0 bases; unmatched junction nucleotides: 2. The CDR3 has 14 residues. Germline V CDR1 and CDR2: SGHRS, YFSETQ. CDR3 nucleotide sequence: TGCGCCAGCAGCTTTGGCGGGAGCTCCTACGAGCAGTACTTC. Translating it yields CASSFGGSSYEQYF.

This clone was seen a handful of times. The chain links TRBV5-4 to TRBJ2-5, with 8 bases fitting TRBD2. Looked up from germline, CDR1 is SGHNT and CDR2 is YYREEE (reference sequence). V shed 2 bases, J shed 5 bases, and the junction held 11 bases outside the gene matches. The CDR3 runs to 16 residues. The CDR3 region has the DNA TGTGCCAGCAGCTTTCCAACGGGACTAGATGGGGAGACCCAGTACTTC. It translates to CASSFPTGLDGETQYF.

The chain employs TRBV6-5 and TRBJ2-4; 10 positions match TRBD1. Germline CDR1 MNHEY, CDR2 SVGAGI. This CDR3 is 13 amino acids long. The V and J ends lost 5 bases and 7 bases, in that order; junction bases with no gene match: 2. The CDR3 DNA is TGTGCCAGCAGTCGACAGGGGGCGAACATTCAGTACTTC. Translated: CASSRQGANIQYF.

The chain is built from TRBV18 and TRBJ2-2, with 11 nucleotides matching TRBD1. The germline gives CDR1 KGHSH, CDR2 LQKENI. The CDR3 runs 16 residues. V lost 2 bases, J lost 3 bases, and 2 bases stayed unmatched. CDR3 nucleotides: TGTGCCAGCTCACCAGGGACAGGGGGTCACACCGGGGAGCTGTTTTTT. It codes for CASSPGTGGHTGELFF. Complete variable domain (other parts from reference TRBV18 and TRBJ2-2): NAGVMQNPRHLVRRRGQEARLRCSPMKGHSHVYWYRQLPEEGLKFMVYLQKENIIDESGMPKERFSAEFPKEGPSILRIQQVVRGDSAAYFCASSPGTGGHTGELFFGEGSRLTVL.

The rearrangement joins TRBV6-6 to TRBJ1-1, with no clear D. The CDR3 is 13 amino acids. Germline V lookup: CDR1 MNHNY, CDR2 SVGAGI (reference sequence). Between the trimmed V and J ends, which lost 0 bases and 4 bases, there was a span of 6 bases. Here the CDR3 reads CASSYSAVTEAFF. DNA for the CDR3: TGTGCCAGCAGTTACTCGGCTGTCACTGAAGCTTTCTTT.